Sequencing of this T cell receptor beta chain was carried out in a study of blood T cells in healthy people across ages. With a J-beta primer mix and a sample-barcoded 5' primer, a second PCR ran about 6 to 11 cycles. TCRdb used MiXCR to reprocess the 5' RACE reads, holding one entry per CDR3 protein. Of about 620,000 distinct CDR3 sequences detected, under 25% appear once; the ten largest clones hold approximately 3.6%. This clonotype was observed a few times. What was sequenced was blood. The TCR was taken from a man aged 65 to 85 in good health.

CDR3 bases: TGCAGCGTTGAAGATCATGCGGGGGGTCGCGAGCAGTACTTC. Its translation is CSVEDHAGGREQYF. The V gene is TRBV29-1, the J gene TRBJ2-7; 8 bases fit TRBD2. Germline CDR1 reads SQVTM; CDR2 reads ANQGSEA. J lost 6 bases, V lost 0 bases, and 7 bases had no gene match. This CDR3 is built from 14 residues.